The clone carrying this T cell receptor beta chain was detected only a few times. V lost 5 bases and J 3 bases, leaving 11 bases between the germline ends. In germline, CDR1 is SGHVS, CDR2 FQNEAQ. The CDR3 is made up of 13 amino acids. These data come from a study of response to subunit inactivated influenza vaccine. A single record per CDR3 protein comes from TCRdb applying MiXCR to the RT-PCR reads. The sample holds 400,000 to 550,000 distinct CDR3 sequences, 25% seen once. The chain is built from TRBV7-8 and TRBJ2-7; maybe TRBD2 (6 bases). Sequenced here: CD4+ T cells sorted from PBMCs, sampled more than 4 days after vaccination. The source is a man in his fifties or sixties who received an inactivated influenza vaccine. The CDR3 region is CASSRYGGYEQYF. CDR3 nucleotide sequence: TGTGCCAGCAGCAGATACGGGGGCTACGAGCAGTACTTC.